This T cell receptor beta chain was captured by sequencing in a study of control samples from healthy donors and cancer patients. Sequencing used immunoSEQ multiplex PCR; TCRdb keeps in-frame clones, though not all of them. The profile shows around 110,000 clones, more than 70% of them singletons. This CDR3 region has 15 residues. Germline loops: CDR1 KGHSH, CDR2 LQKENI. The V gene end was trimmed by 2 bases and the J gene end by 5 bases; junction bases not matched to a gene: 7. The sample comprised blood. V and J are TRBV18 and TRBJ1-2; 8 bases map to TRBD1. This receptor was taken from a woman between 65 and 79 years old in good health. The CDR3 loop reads CASSPVQRQGYGYTF. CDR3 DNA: TGTGCCAGCTCACCAGTGCAGCGACAGGGGTATGGCTACACCTTC. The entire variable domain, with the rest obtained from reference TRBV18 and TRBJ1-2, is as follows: NAGVMQNPRHLVRRRGQEARLRCSPMKGHSHVYWYRQLPEEGLKFMVYLQKENIIDESGMPKERFSAEFPKEGPSILRIQQVVRGDSAAYFCASSPVQRQGYGYTFGSGTRLTVV.